Sequencing of this T cell receptor beta chain was carried out in a study of blood T cell repertoires in COVID-19. In this sample, this clone turned up a few times. The V gene's germline CDR1 is LNHNV and CDR2 YYDKDF (reference sequence). This CDR3 region has 15 residues. Trimming cost V 0 bases and J 6 bases, with 15 bases left between them. TCRdb keeps only in-frame clones here, not all; method: immunoSEQ multiplex PCR. Among more than 110,000 clones listed, 65% to 90% were seen once. Sequenced: peripheral blood. This chain links TRBV15 with TRBJ2-7; the D gene is possibly TRBD2 (5 bases). The TCR sequence derives from a man in his forties or fifties with acute or convalescent COVID-19. The CDR3 sequence is CATSRDREGPVEQYF. CDR3 nucleotide sequence: TGTGCCACCAGCAGAGATAGAGAGGGTCCGGTCGAGCAGTACTTC.